This TCR beta chain was sequenced in a study of cytomegalovirus exposure and HLA in healthy donors. Study-wide findings and caveats: A later analysis appeared to link common viral pathogens to several of the most significant clusters. The study flagged some 170 TCR beta chains as cytomegalovirus-associated. A later analysis showed that HLA-associated TCR beta chains had undergone more clonal expansion than equally common others.

As regards this clone: Its antigen is not identified.

Primers: 60 Vbeta forward and 13 Jbeta reverse. Only in-frame clones appear in the TCRdb table, and some are missing; sequencing was by immunoSEQ multiplex PCR. The sample has about 45,000 clones, around 90% seen once. The CDR3 sequence is 15 residues long. Germline CDR1 MNHNS, CDR2 SASEGT. V was clipped by 4 bases and J by 6 bases, with 16 bases between them. The V call is TRBV6-1, the J call TRBJ2-1, with D possibly TRBD2 on 5 matching bases. The receptor was isolated from a woman aged 40 to 50 in good health and CMV-seropositive. The sequencing sample was made of PBMCs. CDR3 amino acids: CASSALAGRGNEQFF. The CDR3 coding sequence is TGTGCCAGCAGTGCCCTAGCTGGACGAGGCAATGAGCAGTTCTTC.